This T cell receptor (beta chain) was profiled in a study of T cells after yellow fever vaccination. TCR cDNA was made by 5'RACE template switching, adding a universal primer site and UMIs. TCRdb reanalysed the 5' RACE reads using MiXCR and keeps one entry per CDR3 protein. The repertoire holds 200,000 to 300,000 distinct CDR3 sequences, with roughly 3.5% as singletons. This clonotype occurred many times. Germline CDR1 is ENHRY and CDR2 is SYGVKD. Trimming pared 2 bases from V and 5 bases from J, leaving 7 bases between. The CDR3 sequence is 13 residues long. Sample: PBMCs, taken 15 days after the yellow fever booster vaccination. This sequence originates from a man younger than 30 who received the YFV17D yellow fever vaccine. The V gene is TRBV10-3, the J gene TRBJ2-1; D uncertain. The CDR3 protein is CAISEGLNNEQFF. For the CDR3, the DNA is TGTGCCATCAGTGAGGGCCTAAACAATGAGCAGTTCTTC.